This TCR beta chain originates from a study of siplizumab effects on memory and regulatory T cells. The CDR3 is 15 residues long, ends included. Germline CDR1 and CDR2: MDHEN and SYDVKM. A note on this clone: Its antigen is unknown. No DNA is shown, since the ends of the CDR3 on it are uncertain; the CDR3 is the one TCRdb lists.

Study-level results: A significant reduction in alloreactive sequences traceable to unstimulated CD4+ memory cells was produced by siplizumab. The naive T cell population seemed more diverse than memory cells and seemed a major contributor to the alloresponse.

Sequenced by immunoSEQ multiplex PCR; TCRdb stores in-frame clones only, minus some. This sample has about 120,000 clones, with just under 95% found just once. The chain carries TRBV28 and TRBJ1-1; no check of the table's D call, TRBD1, against the DNA was made. This clonotype was sampled from a human donor in good health. The specimen sequenced was non-Treg CD4+ T cells sorted from blood. CDR3 loop: CASSSSDRENTEAFF.